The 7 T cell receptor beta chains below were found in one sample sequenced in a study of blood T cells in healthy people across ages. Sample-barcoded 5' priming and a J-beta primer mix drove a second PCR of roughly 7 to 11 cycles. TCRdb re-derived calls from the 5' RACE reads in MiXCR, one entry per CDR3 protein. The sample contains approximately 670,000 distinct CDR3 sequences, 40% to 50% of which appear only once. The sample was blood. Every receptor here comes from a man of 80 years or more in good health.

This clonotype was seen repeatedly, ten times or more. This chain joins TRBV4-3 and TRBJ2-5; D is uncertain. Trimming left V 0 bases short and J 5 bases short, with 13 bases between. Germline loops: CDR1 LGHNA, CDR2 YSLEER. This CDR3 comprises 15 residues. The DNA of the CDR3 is TGCGCCAGCAGCCAAGATAATCTGGTTCGTGAGACCCAGTACTTC. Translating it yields CASSQDNLVRETQYF.

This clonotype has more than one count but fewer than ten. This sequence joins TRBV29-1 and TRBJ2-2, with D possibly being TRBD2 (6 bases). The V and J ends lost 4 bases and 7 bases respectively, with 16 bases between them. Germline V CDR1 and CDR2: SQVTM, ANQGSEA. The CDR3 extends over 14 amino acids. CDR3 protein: CSVGIGGNGGELFF. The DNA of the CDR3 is TGCAGCGTTGGAATCGGAGGGAATGGCGGGGAGCTGTTTTTT.

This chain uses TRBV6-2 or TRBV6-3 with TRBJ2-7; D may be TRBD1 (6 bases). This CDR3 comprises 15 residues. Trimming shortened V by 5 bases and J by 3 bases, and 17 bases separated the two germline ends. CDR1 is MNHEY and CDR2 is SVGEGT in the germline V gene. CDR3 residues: CASSGMLGQGYEQYF. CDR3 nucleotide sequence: TGTGCCAGCAGTGGCATGCTGGGACAAGGCTACGAGCAGTACTTC.

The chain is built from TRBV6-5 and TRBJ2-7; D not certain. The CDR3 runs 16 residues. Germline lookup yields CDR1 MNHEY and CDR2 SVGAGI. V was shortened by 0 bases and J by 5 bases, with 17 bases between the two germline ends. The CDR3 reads CASSYSNSPRLHEQYF. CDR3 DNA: TGTGCCAGCAGTTACTCGAACAGTCCCCGCCTCCACGAGCAGTACTTC.

For the CDR3, the DNA is TGTGCTAGTGGGCCAGGGGGAAGGGAGACCCAGTACTTC. Protein product: CASGPGGRETQYF. This sequence joins TRBV12-5 and TRBJ2-5, with 7 bases lining up with TRBD1. Germline trimming cut 6 bases from V and 5 bases from J; bases unmatched to any gene: 6. Germline V gene sequence: CDR1 LGHNT, CDR2 FRNRAP. The CDR3 consists of 13 residues.

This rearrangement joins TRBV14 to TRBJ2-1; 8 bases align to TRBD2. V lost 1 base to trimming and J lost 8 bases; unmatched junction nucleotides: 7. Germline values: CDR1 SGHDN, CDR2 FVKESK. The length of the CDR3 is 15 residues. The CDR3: CASSQVPGGPYEQFF. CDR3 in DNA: TGTGCCAGCAGCCAAGTGCCGGGGGGGCCATATGAGCAGTTCTTC.

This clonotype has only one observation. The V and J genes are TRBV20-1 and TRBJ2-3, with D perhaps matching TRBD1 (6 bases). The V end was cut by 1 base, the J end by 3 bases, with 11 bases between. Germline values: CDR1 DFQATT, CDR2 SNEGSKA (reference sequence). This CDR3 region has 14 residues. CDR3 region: CSARVTGITDTQYF. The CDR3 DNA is TGCAGTGCTAGAGTCACAGGGATAACAGATACGCAGTATTTT.